This T cell receptor (beta chain) emerged from a study of T-cell memory formation after mild COVID-19. This clonotype has only a few counts. The CDR3 loop spans 19 amino acids. Germline V gene lookup returns CDR1 LGHDT and CDR2 YNNKEL (reference sequence). The V and J ends lost 0 bases and 2 bases respectively, with 19 bases between them. TCRdb re-called the 5' RACE reads through MiXCR, storing one row per CDR3 protein. The data hold about 57,000 distinct CDR3 sequences, with 9.5% to 15% observed a single time. Sequences were obtained from PBMCs or a T cell subset sorted from them (not recorded which). The genes are TRBV3-1 and TRBJ1-4; D is uncertain. The sequence came from a man younger than 35 who had mild COVID-19 (a few samples of this study predate the infection). Cell type and time point are not known. This CDR3 is CASSQEGGGGLWTNEKLFF. The CDR3 DNA follows: TGTGCCAGCAGCCAAGAAGGAGGAGGAGGCCTTTGGACTAATGAAAAACTGTTTTTT.